These 5 T cell receptor beta chains were sequenced from one sample in a study of blood T cell repertoires in COVID-19. The method was immunoSEQ multiplex PCR; TCRdb's version includes in-frame clones alone and lacks a portion of them. The sample holds around 20,000 clones, about nine tenths seen once. Input material: peripheral blood. These receptor sequences come from a man between 65 and 85 years old with active COVID-19.

The J gene is TRBJ2-1, the V gene TRBV6-2 or TRBV6-3, with D tentatively TRBD2 (6 bases). Deletions cut 2 bases from V and 9 bases from J, with 14 bases between. CDR1 and CDR2 from the germline V gene are MNHEY and SVGEGT. The length of the CDR3 is 14 residues. Here the CDR3 DNA reads TGTGCCAGCAGTTACGGGGCGGGATTGGTTGAGCAGTTCTTC. This translates into CASSYGAGLVEQFF.

The V call is TRBV5-1, the J call TRBJ2-1, with D maybe TRBD1 (6 bases). Germline CDR1 and CDR2: SGHRS and YFSETQ. This CDR3 spans 15 amino acids. The ends were cut back, 5 bases at V and 0 bases at J, with 12 bases in the middle. The CDR3 region is CASSPDSSSYNEQFF. The CDR3 DNA sequence: TGCGCCAGCAGTCCGGACAGCAGCTCCTACAATGAGCAGTTCTTC.

The chain has TRBV16 and TRBJ2-4; TRBD2 matches 13 bases. CDR1 and CDR2 from the germline V gene are KGHSY and FQNENV. After removal of 4 bases from V and 1 base from J, the junction contained 7 bases not matched to a gene. This CDR3 contains 18 residues. CDR3 sequence: CASSRHGLAGAAKNIQYF. The CDR3 DNA is TGTGCCAGCAGCCGCCACGGACTAGCGGGGGCCGCCAAAAACATTCAGTACTTC.

The chain uses TRBV24-1 and TRBJ2-2; D remains ambiguous. Germline CDR1 and CDR2: KGHDR and SFDVKD. V was clipped by 8 bases and J by 0 bases, with 6 bases between them. The CDR3 runs to 13 residues. CDR3 nucleotides: TGTGCCACCACCAAAACGAACACCGGGGAGCTGTTTTTT. Translating it yields CATTKTNTGELFF.

The chain has TRBV30 and TRBJ1-3; 7 bases fit TRBD1. CDR3 length: 15 amino acids. Per the germline V gene, CDR1 is GTSNPN and CDR2 is SVGIG (reference sequence). V shed 4 bases and J 2 bases; nucleotides not matched to a gene: 8. The CDR3 nucleotides read TGTGCCTGGAAAATCGGGGACAGCCCTGGAAACACCATATATTTT. It translates to CAWKIGDSPGNTIYF. Full variable domain (outside the CDR3, taken from reference TRBV30 and TRBJ1-3): SQTIHQWPATLVQPVGSPLSLECTVEGTSNPNLYWYRQAAGRGLQLLFYSVGIGQISSEVPQNLSASRPQDRQFILSSKKLLLSDSGFYLCAWKIGDSPGNTIYFGEGSWLTVV.